Listed below are T cell receptor beta chains from one sample, sequenced in a study of coeliac disease. Sequenced by immunoSEQ multiplex PCR; TCRdb stores in-frame clones only, minus some. The sample shows nearly 4,500 clones, roughly 58% of them seen only once. Sequenced sample: intraepithelial lymphocytes from the gut. All receptors come from a woman under 30 with active celiac disease. Each CDR3 is given with its conserved first and last residue. The D gene is left open where the match is weak. Size is stated for part of the rows, as once, few or many counts, or as a class when the clone is expanded.

TRBJ1-4 - once TRBV6-5 TGTGCCAGCAGTTACCTACAGGGCCCAACTAATGAAAAACTGTTTTTT CASSYLQGPTNEKLFF
TRBJ2-7 - - TRBV6-6 TGTGCCAGCAGTTACCGCTACGAGCAGTACTTC CASSYRYEQYF
TRBJ2-1 - - TRBV7-9 TGTGCCAGCAGCACGACAGCCTACAATGAGCAGTTCTTC CASSTTAYNEQFF
TRBJ2-1 TRBD2 medium-sized TRBV19 TGTGCCAGTAGTAGTGGGACTAGCGGGTACAATGAGCAGTTCTTC CASSSGTSGYNEQFF
TRBJ2-7 - - TRBV30 TGTGCCTGGGCGGCCTACAGGATCTCCTACGAGCAGTACTTC CAWAAYRISYEQYF
TRBJ1-5 - - TRBV7-6 TGTGCCAGCCAGCTGTGGGAGGATCTTGGGGCTCAGCCCCAGCATTTT CASQLWEDLGAQPQHF
TRBJ1-1 - few TRBV5-1 TGCGCCAGCAGCTTTAATTACCCGGTAGCCACTGAAGCTTTCTTT CASSFNYPVATEAFF
TRBJ2-1 TRBD1 - TRBV4-2 TGTGCCAGCAGCCCGCAACCGTGGACAGGGGCGGTCGGTAGGTCCTACAATGAGCAGTTCTTC CASSPQPWTGAVGRSYNEQFF
TRBJ2-1 - - TRBV10-2 TGCGCCAGCAGCGGACTCCACTCCTCCTACAATGAGCAGTTCTTC CASSGLHSSYNEQFF
TRBJ2-6 TRBD1 - TRBV4-1 TGCGCCAGCAGCCCACAGGGGGTTGGGGCCAACGTCCTGACTTTC CASSPQGVGANVLTF
TRBJ2-7 TRBD1 - TRBV27 TGTGCCAGCAGTTTGGGACAGGCGGGTTTTTACGAGCAGTACTTC CASSLGQAGFYEQYF
TRBJ1-1 - - TRBV11-2 TGTGCCAGCAGCTCCTCTCCCGGTTGGACTGAAGCTTTCTTT CASSSSPGWTEAFF
TRBJ2-3 - - TRBV27 TGTGCCAGCAGTTTTTCACGGGGGGCGGCGGATACGCAGTATTTT CASSFSRGAADTQYF
TRBJ2-1 TRBD2 - TRBV5-1 TGCGCCAGCAGCTTTAACGGGGGGGCCCTACATGAGCAGTTCTTC CASSFNGGALHEQFF
TRBJ1-2 - few TRBV11-2 TGTGCCAGCAGCTTTGAATACGAGGATGGCTACACCTTC CASSFEYEDGYTF
TRBJ2-3 - once TRBV7-9 TGTGCCAGCAGCTTGGACTTCGGTTACGTTCGCCCTAGCACAGATACGCAGTATTTT CASSLDFGYVRPSTDTQYF
TRBJ1-5 TRBD1 - TRBV15 TGTGCCACCAGCAGAATAGGACAGGGAGCAGGTCAGCCCCAGCATTTT CATSRIGQGAGQPQHF
TRBJ1-2 - - TRBV18 TGTGCCAGCTCCTCAGCGGTCTTACATGGCTACACCTTC CASSSAVLHGYTF
TRBJ1-1 - - TRBV5-1 TGCGCCAGCAGCTTAACAGGGTTCACTGAAGCTTTCTTT CASSLTGFTEAFF
TRBJ2-7 TRBD2 - TRBV11-2 TGTGCCAGCAGCTTCGGGGGGACTACCTACGAGCAGTACTTC CASSFGGTTYEQYF
TRBJ2-7 TRBD1 once TRBV6-1 TGTGCCAGCAGCCTCAGGGGGCACGAGCAGTACTTC CASSLRGHEQYF
TRBJ1-1 TRBD1 medium-sized TRBV2 TGTGCCAGCAGTGAGGGCAGGGGGACTGAAGCTTTCTTT CASSEGRGTEAFF
TRBJ2-7 TRBD1 medium-sized TRBV18 TGTGCCAGCTCACCGCAGGGGGCTGCGTACGAGCAGTACTTC CASSPQGAAYEQYF
TRBJ1-2 - - TRBV10-3 TGTGCCATCAGTGATCTATCGGGGGGGGGCTACTATGGCTACACCTTC CAISDLSGGGYYGYTF
TRBJ2-7 TRBD1 - TRBV6-5 TGTGCCAGCAGCCCCGGGACAGCGTTCTCCTACGAGCAGTACTTC CASSPGTAFSYEQYF
TRBJ2-1 - - TRBV11-2 TGTGCCAGCAGCCTCTCCTCGGGGGTGCATGAGCAGTTCTTC CASSLSSGVHEQFF
TRBJ2-7 TRBD1 - TRBV30 TGTGCCTCCTGCCCCGGGACAGGGGAGTACGAGCAGTACTTC CASCPGTGEYEQYF
TRBJ2-7 - few TRBV19 TGTGCCAGTAGTGACCAGACAGGCGCCTACGAGCAGTACTTC CASSDQTGAYEQYF
TRBJ2-6 TRBD1 - TRBV4-2 TGTGCCAGCAGCCATCCCGGGACAGGGGGTGGGGCCAACGTCCTGACTTTC CASSHPGTGGGANVLTF
TRBJ2-3 TRBD2 - TRBV5-1 TGCGCCAGCAGCCCGGGGACTAGCTGGGATACGCAGTATTTT CASSPGTSWDTQYF
TRBJ2-7 - - TRBV5-4 TGTGCCAGCAGCCCGGGGGACGCACCCGAGCAGTACTTC CASSPGDAPEQYF
TRBJ2-1 - few TRBV21-1 TGTGCCAGCAGCAAAGATTGTCCGGATGAGCAGTTCTTC CASSKDCPDEQFF